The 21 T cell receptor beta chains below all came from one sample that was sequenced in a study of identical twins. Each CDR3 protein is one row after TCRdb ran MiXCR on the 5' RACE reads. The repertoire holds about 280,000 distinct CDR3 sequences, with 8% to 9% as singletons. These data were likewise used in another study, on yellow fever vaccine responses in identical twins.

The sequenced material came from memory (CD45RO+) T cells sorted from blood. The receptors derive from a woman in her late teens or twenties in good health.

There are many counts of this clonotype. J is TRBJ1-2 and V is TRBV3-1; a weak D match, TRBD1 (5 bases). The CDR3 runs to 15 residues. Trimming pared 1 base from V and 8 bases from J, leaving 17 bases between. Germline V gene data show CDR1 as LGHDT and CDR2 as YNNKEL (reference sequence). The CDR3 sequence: CASSQGSRETLGYTF. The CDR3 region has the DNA TGTGCCAGCAGCCAAGGCTCCAGGGAAACTTTGGGCTACACCTTC.

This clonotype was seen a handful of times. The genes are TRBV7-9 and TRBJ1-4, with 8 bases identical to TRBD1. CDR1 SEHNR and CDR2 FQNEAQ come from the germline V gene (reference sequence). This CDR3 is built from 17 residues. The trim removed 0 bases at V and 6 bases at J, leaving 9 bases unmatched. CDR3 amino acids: CASSLARAGGMDEKLFF. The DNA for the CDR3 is TGTGCCAGCAGCTTAGCGCGTGCAGGGGGCATGGATGAAAAACTGTTTTTT.

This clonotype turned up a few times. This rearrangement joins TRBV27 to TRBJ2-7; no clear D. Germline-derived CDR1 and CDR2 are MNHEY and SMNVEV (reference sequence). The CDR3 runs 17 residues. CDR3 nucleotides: TGTGCCAGCAGTTTCCCCACGCCCCAGAGCGTCCTCTACCAGCAGTACGTC. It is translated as CASSFPTPQSVLYQQYV.

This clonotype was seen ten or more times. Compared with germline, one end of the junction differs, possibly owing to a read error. The CDR3 loop is CASSLAETQYF. Written as DNA, the CDR3 is TGTGCCAGCAGCTTGGCGGAGACCCAGTACTTC. The chain recombines TRBV5-1 with TRBJ2-5; D remains unclear. This CDR3 spans 11 amino acids. Germline CDR1 reads SGHRS; CDR2 reads YFSETQ.

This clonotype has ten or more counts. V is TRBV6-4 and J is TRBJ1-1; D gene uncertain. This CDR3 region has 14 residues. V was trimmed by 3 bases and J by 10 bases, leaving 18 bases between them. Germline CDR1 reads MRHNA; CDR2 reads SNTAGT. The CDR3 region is CASSESEGRDPAFF. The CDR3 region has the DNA TGTGCCAGCAGTGAGTCCGAAGGCCGGGATCCAGCTTTCTTT.

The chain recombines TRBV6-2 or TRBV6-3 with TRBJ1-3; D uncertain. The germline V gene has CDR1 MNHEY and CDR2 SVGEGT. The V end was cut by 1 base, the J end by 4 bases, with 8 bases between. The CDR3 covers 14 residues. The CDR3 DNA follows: TGTGCCAGCAGTTACTTGACCGGAGGAAACACCATATATTTT. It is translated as CASSYLTGGNTIYF.

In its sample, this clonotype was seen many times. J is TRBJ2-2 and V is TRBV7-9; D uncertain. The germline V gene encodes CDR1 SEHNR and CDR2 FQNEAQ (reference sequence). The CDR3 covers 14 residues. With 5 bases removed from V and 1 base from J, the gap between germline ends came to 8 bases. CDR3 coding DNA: TGTGCCAGCAGCGATACAGTGAACACCGGGGAGCTGTTTTTT. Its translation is CASSDTVNTGELFF.

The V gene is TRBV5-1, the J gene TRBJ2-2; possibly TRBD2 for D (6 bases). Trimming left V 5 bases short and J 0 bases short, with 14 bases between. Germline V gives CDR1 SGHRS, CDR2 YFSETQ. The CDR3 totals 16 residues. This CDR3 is CASRVPGLANTGELFF. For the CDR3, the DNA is TGCGCCAGCAGGGTTCCGGGACTGGCGAACACCGGGGAGCTGTTTTTT.

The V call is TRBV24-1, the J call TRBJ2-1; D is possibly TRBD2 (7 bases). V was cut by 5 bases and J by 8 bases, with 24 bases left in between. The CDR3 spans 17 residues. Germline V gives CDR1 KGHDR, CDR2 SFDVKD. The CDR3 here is CATSGGGEASALDEQFF. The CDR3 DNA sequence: TGTGCCACCAGTGGGGGGGGCGAGGCTAGCGCCTTGGATGAGCAGTTCTTC.

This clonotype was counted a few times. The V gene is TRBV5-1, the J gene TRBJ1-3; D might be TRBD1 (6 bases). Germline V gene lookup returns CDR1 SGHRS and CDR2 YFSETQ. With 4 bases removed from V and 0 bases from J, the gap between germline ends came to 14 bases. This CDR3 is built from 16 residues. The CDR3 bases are TGCGCCAGCAGCGGTTCGACAGGTGCCTCTGGAAACACCATATATTTT. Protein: CASSGSTGASGNTIYF.

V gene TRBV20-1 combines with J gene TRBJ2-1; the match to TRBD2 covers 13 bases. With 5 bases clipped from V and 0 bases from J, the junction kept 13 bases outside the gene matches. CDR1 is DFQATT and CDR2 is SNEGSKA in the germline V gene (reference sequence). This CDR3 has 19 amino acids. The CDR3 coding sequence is TGCAGTGCTTCTATGACCGGGACTAGCGGGATGAGCTCCTACAATGAGCAGTTCTTC. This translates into CSASMTGTSGMSSYNEQFF.

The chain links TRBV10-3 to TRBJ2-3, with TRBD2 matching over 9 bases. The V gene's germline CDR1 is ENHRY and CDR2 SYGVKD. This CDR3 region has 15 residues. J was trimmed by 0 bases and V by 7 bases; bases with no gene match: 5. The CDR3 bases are TGTGCCATCAAGGGGAGCGGGGGGAGCACAGATACGCAGTATTTT. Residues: CAIKGSGGSTDTQYF.

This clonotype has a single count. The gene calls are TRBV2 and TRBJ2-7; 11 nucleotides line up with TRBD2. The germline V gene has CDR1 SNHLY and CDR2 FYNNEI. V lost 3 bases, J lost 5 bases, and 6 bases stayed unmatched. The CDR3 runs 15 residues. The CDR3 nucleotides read TGTGCCAGCAGTGACCAGACTAGCGGGAACCACGAGCAGTACTTC. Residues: CASSDQTSGNHEQYF.

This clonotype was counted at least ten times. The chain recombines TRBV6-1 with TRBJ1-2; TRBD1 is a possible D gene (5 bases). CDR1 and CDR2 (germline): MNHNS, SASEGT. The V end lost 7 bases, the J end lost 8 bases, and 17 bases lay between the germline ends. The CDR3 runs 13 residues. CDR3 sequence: CASNPGPFWGYTF. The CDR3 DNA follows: TGTGCCAGCAACCCAGGGCCGTTCTGGGGCTACACCTTC.

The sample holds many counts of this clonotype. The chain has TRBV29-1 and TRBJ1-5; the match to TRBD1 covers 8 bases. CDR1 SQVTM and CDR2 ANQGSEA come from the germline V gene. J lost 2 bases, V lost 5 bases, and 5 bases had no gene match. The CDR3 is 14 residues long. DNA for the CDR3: TGCAGCGTTCTAATGACAGGGGGCAATCAGCCCCAGCATTTT. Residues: CSVLMTGGNQPQHF. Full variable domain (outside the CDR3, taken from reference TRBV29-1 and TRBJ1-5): SAVISQKPSRDICQRGTSLTIQCQVDSQVTMMFWYRQQPGQSLTLIATANQGSEATYESGFVIDKFPISRPNLTFSTLTVSNMSPEDSSIYLCSVLMTGGNQPQHFGDGTRLSIL.

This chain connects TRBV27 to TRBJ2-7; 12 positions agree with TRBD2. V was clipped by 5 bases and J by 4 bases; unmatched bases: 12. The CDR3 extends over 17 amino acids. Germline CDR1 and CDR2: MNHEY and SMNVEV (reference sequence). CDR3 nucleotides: TGTGCCAGCAGTCCCCGGACTAGCGGGATCTCTCTTTACGAGCAGTACTTC. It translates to CASSPRTSGISLYEQYF.

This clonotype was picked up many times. CDR3 protein: CASSRPVAGGDNEQFF. The CDR3 DNA is TGTGCCAGCAGTCGGCCCGTAGCGGGGGGTGACAATGAGCAGTTCTTC. The chain uses TRBV6-1 and TRBJ2-1; the match to TRBD2 covers 10 bases. The J segment lost 5 bases and the V segment lost 5 bases, leaving 9 bases of the junction unmatched. CDR1 is MNHNS, CDR2 SASEGT, per germline. CDR3 size: 16 residues.

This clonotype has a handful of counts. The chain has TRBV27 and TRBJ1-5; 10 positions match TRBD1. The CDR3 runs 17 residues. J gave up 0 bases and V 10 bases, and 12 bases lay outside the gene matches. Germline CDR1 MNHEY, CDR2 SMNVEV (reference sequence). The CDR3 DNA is TGTGCCACGGGGGGGGGACAGGGGAGAGGTAGCAATCAGCCCCAGCATTTT. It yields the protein CATGGGQGRGSNQPQHF.

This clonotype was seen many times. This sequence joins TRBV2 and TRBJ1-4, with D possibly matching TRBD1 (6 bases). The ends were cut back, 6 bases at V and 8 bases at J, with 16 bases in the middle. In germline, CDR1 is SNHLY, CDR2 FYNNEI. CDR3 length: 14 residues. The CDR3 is CASSPYGGREKLFF. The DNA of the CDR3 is TGTGCCAGCAGCCCTTATGGGGGCCGAGAAAAACTGTTTTTT.

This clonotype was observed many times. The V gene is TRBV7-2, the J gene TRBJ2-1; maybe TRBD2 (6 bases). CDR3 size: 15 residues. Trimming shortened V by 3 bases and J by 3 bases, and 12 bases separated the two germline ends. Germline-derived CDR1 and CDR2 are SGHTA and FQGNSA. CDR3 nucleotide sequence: TGTGCCAGCAGCTTGGCCGGGGGAGTCTACAATGAGCAGTTCTTC. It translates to CASSLAGGVYNEQFF.

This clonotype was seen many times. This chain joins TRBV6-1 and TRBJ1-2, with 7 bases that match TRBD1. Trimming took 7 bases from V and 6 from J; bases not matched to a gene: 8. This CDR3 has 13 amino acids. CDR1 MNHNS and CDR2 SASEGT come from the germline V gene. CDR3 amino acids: CASTEGDSHGYTF. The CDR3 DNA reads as TGTGCCAGCACCGAAGGGGACAGCCATGGCTACACCTTC.